This TCR beta chain was profiled in a study of blood T cell repertoires in COVID-19. Repertoires were generated with immunoSEQ multiplex PCR, while TCRdb's copy carries only in-frame clones and drops some. This table holds some 200,000 clones, roughly 80% found once. V was pared by 6 bases and J by 0 bases, with 15 bases between. This CDR3 comprises 15 residues. Germline V gene data show CDR1 as ENHRY and CDR2 as SYGVKD. The chain uses TRBV10-3 and TRBJ2-7; D is perhaps TRBD1 (6 bases). The sequencing input was peripheral blood. This TCR derives from a woman older than 75 with acute or convalescent COVID-19. The CDR3 reads CAISSRDTISYEQYF. The CDR3 DNA follows: TGTGCCATCAGCTCCCGGGACACCATCTCCTACGAGCAGTACTTC.